The 11 T cell receptor beta chains below were found in one sample sequenced in a study of blood T cell repertoires in COVID-19. TCRdb's copy holds only in-frame clones and misses some; the assay was immunoSEQ multiplex PCR. This sample yields 250,000 to 350,000 clones, of which about 90% are seen a single time; under 3.5% belongs to the top ten. The sequenced sample consisted of peripheral blood. The receptors derive from a woman in her twenties or thirties with COVID-19, enrolled during active disease.

This chain uses TRBV7-2 with TRBJ1-2; maybe TRBD1 (5 bases). V shed 0 bases and J shed 1 base, with 12 bases lying between them. CDR1 and CDR2 (germline): SGHTA, FQGNSA. The CDR3 spans 16 residues. This chain's CDR3 is CASSLAIVQGNYGYTF. The DNA of the CDR3 is TGTGCCAGCAGCTTAGCTATTGTTCAGGGTAACTATGGCTACACCTTC.

CDR3 residues: CASSPTQLATDTQYF. The CDR3 coding sequence is TGTGCCAGCTCACCTACTCAACTAGCCACAGATACGCAGTATTTT. This sequence joins TRBV18 and TRBJ2-3; D is possibly TRBD2 (6 bases). The V gene's germline CDR1 is KGHSH and CDR2 LQKENI. This CDR3 spans 15 amino acids. V was cut by 3 bases and J by 2 bases, with 12 bases left in between.

V usage is TRBV5-1 and J usage is TRBJ1-1; a weak D match, TRBD1 (5 bases). The CDR3 is 14 residues long. Trimming removed 4 bases at V and 7 bases at J, with 17 bases between. The germline CDR1 and CDR2 sequences are SGHRS and YFSETQ. CDR3 coding DNA: TGCGCCAGCAGCCACGACGGGGGATCGGTTGAAGCTTTCTTT. Encoded protein: CASSHDGGSVEAFF.

CDR3 nucleotide sequence: TGCGCCAGCAGCCTAGCGGGAGGGCCCCATGAGCAGTTCTTC. Its protein product is CASSLAGGPHEQFF. The chain uses TRBV10-1 and TRBJ2-1, with 12 bases identical to TRBD2. CDR3 length equals 14 residues. CDR1 and CDR2 from the germline V gene are WNHNN and SYGVQD (reference sequence). V shed 6 bases and J 8 bases; nucleotides not matched to a gene: 5.

The chain is built from TRBV14 and TRBJ2-7, with a weak D call TRBD2 (6 bases). With 1 base removed from V and 2 bases from J, the gap between germline ends came to 12 bases. The CDR3 extends over 15 amino acids. Looked up from germline, CDR1 is SGHDN and CDR2 is FVKESK. The CDR3 protein is CASSQVTRGPYEQYF. The CDR3 nucleotides are TGTGCCAGCAGCCAAGTGACGCGGGGACCCTACGAGCAGTACTTC. The whole variable domain, remainder taken from reference TRBV14 and TRBJ2-7, is EAGVTQFPSHSVIEKGQTVTLRCDPISGHDNLYWYRRVMGKEIKFLLHFVKESKQDESGMPNNRFLAERTGGTYSTLKVQPAELEDSGVYFCASSQVTRGPYEQYFGPGTRLTVT.

V usage is TRBV3-1 (or the pseudogene TRBV3-2) and J usage is TRBJ2-1; TRBD2 matches 10 bases. Trimming cost V 1 base and J 3 bases; bases outside gene matches: 6. The germline V gene has CDR1 LGHDT and CDR2 YNNKEL (reference sequence). The CDR3 totals 17 residues. This CDR3 is CASSQALAGHYYNEQFF. In DNA, the CDR3 is TGTGCCAGCAGCCAAGCACTAGCGGGACATTACTACAATGAGCAGTTCTTC.

A single count supports this clone. The J gene is TRBJ1-6, the V gene TRBV27; D not certain. Trimming removed 3 bases at V and 0 bases at J, with 3 bases between. This CDR3 region has 14 residues. Germline-derived CDR1 and CDR2 are MNHEY and SMNVEV (reference sequence). CDR3 in amino acids: CASSFNSYNSPLHF. In DNA form, the CDR3 reads TGTGCCAGCAGTTTTAACTCCTATAATTCACCCCTCCACTTT.

This rearrangement joins TRBV29-1 to TRBJ2-7, with TRBD1 identical over 10 bases. The germline V gene has CDR1 SQVTM and CDR2 ANQGSEA. V was clipped by 4 bases and J by 6 bases; unmatched bases: 12. The CDR3 extends over 15 amino acids. CDR3 in amino acids: CSVGGLTGGSREQYF. The DNA of the CDR3 is TGCAGCGTTGGGGGATTGACAGGGGGCTCACGCGAGCAGTACTTC.

V is TRBV29-1 and J is TRBJ2-7, with D possibly being TRBD2 (6 bases). Germline CDR1 reads SQVTM; CDR2 reads ANQGSEA. The CDR3 covers 15 residues. Trimming pared 4 bases from V and 3 bases from J, leaving 19 bases between. The DNA of the CDR3 is TGCAGCGTTGCTAGCGCGGGACCGGGTGTCTACGAGCAGTACTTC. This translates into CSVASAGPGVYEQYF.

On this clone: This same CDR3 is encoded by further DNA sequences in the sample. The chain couples TRBV19 to TRBJ1-1; possible D gene TRBD1, 6 bases. Trimming removed 3 bases from V and 1 base from J, with 6 bases in between. Germline CDR1 LNHDA, CDR2 SQIVND (reference sequence). The CDR3 has 13 amino acids. CDR3 sequence: CASSMTGNTEAFF. In DNA form, the CDR3 reads TGTGCCAGTAGTATGACAGGGAACACTGAAGCTTTCTTT.

The chain couples TRBV29-1 to TRBJ2-3; 9 nucleotides line up with TRBD1. The CDR3 covers 14 residues. The germline V gene has CDR1 SQVTM and CDR2 ANQGSEA. Germline trimming cut 6 bases from V and 4 bases from J; bases unmatched to any gene: 8. The CDR3 region has the DNA TGCAGCGTACGAAGGACAGGGGCTGCAGATACGCAGTATTTT. Amino acids: CSVRRTGAADTQYF.